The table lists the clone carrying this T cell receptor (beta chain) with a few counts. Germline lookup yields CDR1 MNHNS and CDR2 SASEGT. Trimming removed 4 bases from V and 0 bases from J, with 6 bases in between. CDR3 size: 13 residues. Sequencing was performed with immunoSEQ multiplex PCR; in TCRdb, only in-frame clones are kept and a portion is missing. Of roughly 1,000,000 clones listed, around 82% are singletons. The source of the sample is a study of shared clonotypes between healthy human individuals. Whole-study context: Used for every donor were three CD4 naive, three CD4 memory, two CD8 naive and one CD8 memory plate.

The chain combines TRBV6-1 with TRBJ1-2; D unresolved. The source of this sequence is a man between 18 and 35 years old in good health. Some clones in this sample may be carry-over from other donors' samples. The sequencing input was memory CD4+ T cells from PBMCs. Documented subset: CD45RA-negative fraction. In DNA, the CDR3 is TGTGCCAGCAGTGCCTCAACTAACTATGGCTACACCTTC. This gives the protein CASSASTNYGYTF.